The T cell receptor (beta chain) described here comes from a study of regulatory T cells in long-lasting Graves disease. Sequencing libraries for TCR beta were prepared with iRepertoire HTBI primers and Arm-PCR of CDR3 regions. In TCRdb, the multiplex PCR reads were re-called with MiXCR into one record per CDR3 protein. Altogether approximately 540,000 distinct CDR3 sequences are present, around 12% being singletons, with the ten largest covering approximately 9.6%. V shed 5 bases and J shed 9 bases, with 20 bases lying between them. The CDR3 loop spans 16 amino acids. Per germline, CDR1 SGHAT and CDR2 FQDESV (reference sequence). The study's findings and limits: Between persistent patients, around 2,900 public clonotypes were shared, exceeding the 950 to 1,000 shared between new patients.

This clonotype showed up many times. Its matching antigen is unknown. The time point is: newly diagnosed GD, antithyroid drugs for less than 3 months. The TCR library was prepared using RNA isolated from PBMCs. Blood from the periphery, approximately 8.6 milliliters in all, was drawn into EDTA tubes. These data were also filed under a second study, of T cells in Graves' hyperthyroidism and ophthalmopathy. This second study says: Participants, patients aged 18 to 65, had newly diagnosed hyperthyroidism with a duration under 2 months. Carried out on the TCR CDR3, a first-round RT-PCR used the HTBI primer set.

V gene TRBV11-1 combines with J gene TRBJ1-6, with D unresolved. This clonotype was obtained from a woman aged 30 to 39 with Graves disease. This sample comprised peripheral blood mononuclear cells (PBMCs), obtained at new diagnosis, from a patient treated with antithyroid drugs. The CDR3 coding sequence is TGTGCCAGCAGCGTATCGCCCCTTAATGGAATTTCACCCCTCCACTTT. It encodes CASSVSPLNGISPLHF. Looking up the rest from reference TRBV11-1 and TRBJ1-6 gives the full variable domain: EAEVAQSPRYKITEKSQAVAFWCDPISGHATLYWYRQILGQGPELLVQFQDESVVDDSQLPKDRFSAERLKGVDSTLKIQPAELGDSAMYLCASSVSPLNGISPLHFGNGTRLTVT.